This T cell receptor beta chain was identified during a study of cytotoxic CD8 clonotypes in ibrutinib-treated CLL. Measured with immunoSEQ multiplex PCR; TCRdb has only the in-frame clones, and not every one. The table includes about 140,000 clones, 80% detected once. Between the trimmed V and J ends, which lost 7 bases and 7 bases, there was a span of 16 bases. Germline values: CDR1 GTSNPN, CDR2 SVGIG (reference sequence). The CDR3 runs to 12 residues. This chain connects TRBV30 to TRBJ2-5; D might be TRBD2 (5 bases). Sequenced material: PBMCs, taken after 36 months of ibrutinib treatment. The source is a human donor with chronic lymphocytic leukemia. The CDR3 sequence is CASTRGPGTQYF. The CDR3 DNA follows: TGTGCCTCGACCCGGGGTCCTGGGACCCAGTACTTC.